This T cell receptor (beta chain) is drawn from a study of blood T cell repertoires in COVID-19. Study overall: Researchers got acute and convalescent COVID-19 samples from the United States, Italy and Spain. The analysed material was cDNA or gDNA that came from T cells, B-cell-depleted T cells, or PBMCs.

Under the authors' procedure: Amplification from reference gene primers served as the basis for estimated nucleated cell counts. Repertoires were generated with immunoSEQ multiplex PCR, while TCRdb's copy carries only in-frame clones and drops some. The DNA was the basis for D and trimming; V, J and clone size are from that table. The data show fewer than 350,000 clones, 85% seen once. Trimming at V came to 5 bases and at J to 0 bases, leaving 2 bases not matched to a gene. The CDR3 is 14 residues long. From germline, CDR1 is SGHAT and CDR2 FQNNGV. This TCR came from a woman in her fifties or sixties with active or convalescent COVID-19. Sample: peripheral blood. The chain combines TRBV11-2 with TRBJ2-3, with 7 bases lining up with TRBD2. The CDR3 nucleotides are TGTGCCAGCAGCCAGCGGGGTAGCACAGATACGCAGTATTTT. Translating gives CASSQRGSTDTQYF.